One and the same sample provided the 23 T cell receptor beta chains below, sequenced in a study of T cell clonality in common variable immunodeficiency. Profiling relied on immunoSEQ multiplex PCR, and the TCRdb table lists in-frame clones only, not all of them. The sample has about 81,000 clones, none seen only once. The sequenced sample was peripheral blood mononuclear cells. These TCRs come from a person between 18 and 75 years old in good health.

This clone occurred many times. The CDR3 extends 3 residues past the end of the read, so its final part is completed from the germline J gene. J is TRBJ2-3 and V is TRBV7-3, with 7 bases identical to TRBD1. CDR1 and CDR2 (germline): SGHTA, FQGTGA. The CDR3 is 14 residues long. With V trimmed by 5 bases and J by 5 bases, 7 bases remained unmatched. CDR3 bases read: TGTGCCAGCAGCCTACAGGGGTCGGGAGATACG. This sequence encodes CASSLQGSGDT. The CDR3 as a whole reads CASSLQGSGDTQYF.

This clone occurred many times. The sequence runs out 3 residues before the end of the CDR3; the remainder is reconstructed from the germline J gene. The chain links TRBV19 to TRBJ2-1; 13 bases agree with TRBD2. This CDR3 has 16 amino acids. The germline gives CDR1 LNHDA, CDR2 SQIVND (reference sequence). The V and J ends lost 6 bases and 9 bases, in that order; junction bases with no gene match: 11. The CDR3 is CASSGLAGDVGVEQFF. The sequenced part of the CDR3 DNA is TGTGCCAGTAGCGGACTAGCGGGAGATGTTGGTGTTGAG.

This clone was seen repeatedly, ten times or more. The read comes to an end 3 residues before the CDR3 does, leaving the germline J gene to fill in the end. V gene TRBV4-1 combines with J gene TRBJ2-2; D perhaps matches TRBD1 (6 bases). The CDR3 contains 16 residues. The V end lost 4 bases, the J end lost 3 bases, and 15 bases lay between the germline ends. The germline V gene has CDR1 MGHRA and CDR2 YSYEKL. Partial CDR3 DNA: TGCGCCAGCAGCCGCACTCCAGGACAGTACACCGGGGAG. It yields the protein CASSRTPGQYTGE. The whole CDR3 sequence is CASSRTPGQYTGELFF.

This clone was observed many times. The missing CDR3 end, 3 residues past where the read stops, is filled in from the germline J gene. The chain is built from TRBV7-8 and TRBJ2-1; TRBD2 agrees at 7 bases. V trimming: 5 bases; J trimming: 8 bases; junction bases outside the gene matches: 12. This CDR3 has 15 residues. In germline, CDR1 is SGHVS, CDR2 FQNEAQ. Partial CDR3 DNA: TGTGCCAGCAGCCTACAGCGAGCGGGACCGTATGAG. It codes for CASSLQRAGPYE. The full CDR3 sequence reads CASSLQRAGPYEQFF.

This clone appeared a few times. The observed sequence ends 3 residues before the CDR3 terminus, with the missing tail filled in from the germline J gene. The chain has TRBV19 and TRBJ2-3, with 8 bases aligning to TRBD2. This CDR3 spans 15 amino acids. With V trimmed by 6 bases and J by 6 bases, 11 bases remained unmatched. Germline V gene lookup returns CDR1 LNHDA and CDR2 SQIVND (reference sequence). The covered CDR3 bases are TGTGCCAGTAGACCCCGAGGAGCGGGGGTGGATACG. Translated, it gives CASRPRGAGVDT. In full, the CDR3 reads CASRPRGAGVDTQYF.

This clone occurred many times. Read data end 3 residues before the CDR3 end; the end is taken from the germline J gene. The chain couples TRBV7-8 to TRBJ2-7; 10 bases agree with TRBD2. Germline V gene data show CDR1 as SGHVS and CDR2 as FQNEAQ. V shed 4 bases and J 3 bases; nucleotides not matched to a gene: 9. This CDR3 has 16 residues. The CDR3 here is CASSSTLAGQIYEQYF. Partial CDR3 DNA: TGTGCCAGCAGCTCCACACTAGCGGGACAGATCTACGAG.

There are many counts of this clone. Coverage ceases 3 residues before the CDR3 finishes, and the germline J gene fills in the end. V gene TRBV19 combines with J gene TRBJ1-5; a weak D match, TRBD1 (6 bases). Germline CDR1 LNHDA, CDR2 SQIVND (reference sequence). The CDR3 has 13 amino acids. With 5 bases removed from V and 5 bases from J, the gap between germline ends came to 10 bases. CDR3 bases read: TGTGCCAGTAGTCAAAACAGGGATCAGCCC. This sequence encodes CASSQNRDQP. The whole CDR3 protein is CASSQNRDQPQHF. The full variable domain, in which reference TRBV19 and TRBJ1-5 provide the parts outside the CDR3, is DGGITQSPKYLFRKEGQNVTLSCEQNLNHDAMYWYRQDPGQGLRLIYYSQIVNDFQKGDIAEGYSVSREKKESFPLTVTSAQKNPTAFYLCASSQNRDQPQHFGDGTRLSIL.

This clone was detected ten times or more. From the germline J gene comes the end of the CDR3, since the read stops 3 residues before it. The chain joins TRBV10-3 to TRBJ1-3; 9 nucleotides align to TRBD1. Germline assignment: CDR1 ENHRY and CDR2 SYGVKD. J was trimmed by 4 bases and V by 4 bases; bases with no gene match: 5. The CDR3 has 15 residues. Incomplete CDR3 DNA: TGTGCCATCAGTGGGGACAGGGCAGGCGGAAACACC. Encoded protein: CAISGDRAGGNT. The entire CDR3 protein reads CAISGDRAGGNTIYF.

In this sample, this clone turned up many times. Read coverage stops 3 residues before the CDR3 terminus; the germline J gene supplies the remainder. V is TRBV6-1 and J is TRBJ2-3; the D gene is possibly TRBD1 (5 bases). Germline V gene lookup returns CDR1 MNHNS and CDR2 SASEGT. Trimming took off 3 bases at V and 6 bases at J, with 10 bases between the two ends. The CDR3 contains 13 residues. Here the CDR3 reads CASSDRVDDTQYF. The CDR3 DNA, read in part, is TGTGCCAGCAGTGACAGGGTTGATGATACG.

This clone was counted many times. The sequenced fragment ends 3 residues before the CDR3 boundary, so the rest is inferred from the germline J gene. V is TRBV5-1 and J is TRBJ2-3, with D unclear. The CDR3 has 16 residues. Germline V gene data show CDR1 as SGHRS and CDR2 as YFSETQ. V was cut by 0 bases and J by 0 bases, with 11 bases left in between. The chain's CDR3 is CASSLEASSSTDTQYF. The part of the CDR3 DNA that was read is TGCGCCAGCAGCTTGGAGGCTTCCTCTAGCACAGATACG.

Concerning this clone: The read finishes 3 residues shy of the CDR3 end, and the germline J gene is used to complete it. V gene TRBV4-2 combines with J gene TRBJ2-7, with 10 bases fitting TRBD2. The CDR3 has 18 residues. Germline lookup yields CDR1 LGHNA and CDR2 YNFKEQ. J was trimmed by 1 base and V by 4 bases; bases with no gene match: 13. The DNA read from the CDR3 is TGTGCCAGCAGCCGAGATCGGGATACTAGCGGGATGTCCTACGAG. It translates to CASSRDRDTSGMSYE. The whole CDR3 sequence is CASSRDRDTSGMSYEQYF.

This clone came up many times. CDR3 region: CASSLGPGLAGGSPDTQYF. The sequenced CDR3 bases are TGCGCCAGCAGCTTGGGACCGGGACTAGCGGGAGGTTCTCCAGATACG. The genes are TRBV5-1 and TRBJ2-3; 15 bases match TRBD2. The observed sequence ends 3 residues before the CDR3 terminus, with the missing tail filled in from the germline J gene. V trimming: 0 bases; J trimming: 4 bases; junction bases outside the gene matches: 9. CDR3 length: 19 residues. CDR1 and CDR2 from the germline V gene are SGHRS and YFSETQ.

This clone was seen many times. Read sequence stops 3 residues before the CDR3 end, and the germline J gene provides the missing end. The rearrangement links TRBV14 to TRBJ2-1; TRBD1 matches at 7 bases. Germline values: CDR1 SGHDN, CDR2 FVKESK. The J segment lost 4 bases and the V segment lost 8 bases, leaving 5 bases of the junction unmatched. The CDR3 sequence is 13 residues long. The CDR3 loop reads CASQQGLYNEQFF. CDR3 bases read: TGTGCCAGCCAACAGGGGTTGTACAATGAG.

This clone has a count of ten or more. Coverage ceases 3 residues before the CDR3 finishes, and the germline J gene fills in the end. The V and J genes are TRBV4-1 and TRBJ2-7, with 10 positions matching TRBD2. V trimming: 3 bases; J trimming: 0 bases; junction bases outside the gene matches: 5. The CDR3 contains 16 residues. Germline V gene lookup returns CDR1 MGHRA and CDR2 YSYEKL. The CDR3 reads CASSQELAGNSYEQYF. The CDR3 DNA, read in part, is TGCGCCAGCAGCCAGGAACTAGCGGGAAACTCCTACGAG.

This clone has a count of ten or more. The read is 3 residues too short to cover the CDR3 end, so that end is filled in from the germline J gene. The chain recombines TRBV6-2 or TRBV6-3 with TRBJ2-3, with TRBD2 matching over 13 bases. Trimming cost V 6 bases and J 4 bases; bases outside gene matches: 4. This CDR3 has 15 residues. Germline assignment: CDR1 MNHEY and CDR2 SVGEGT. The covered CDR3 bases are TGTGCCAGCAGCCGACTAGCGGGAGGATCAGATACG. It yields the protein CASSRLAGGSDT. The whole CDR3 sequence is CASSRLAGGSDTQYF.

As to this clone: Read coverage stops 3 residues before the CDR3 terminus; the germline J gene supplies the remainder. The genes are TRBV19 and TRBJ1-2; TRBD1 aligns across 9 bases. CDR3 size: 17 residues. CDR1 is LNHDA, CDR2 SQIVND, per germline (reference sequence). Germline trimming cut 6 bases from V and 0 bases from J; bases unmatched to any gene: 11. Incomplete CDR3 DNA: TGTGCCAGTAGCCTGCCCCGGACAGGGGCTTCTAACTATGGC. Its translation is CASSLPRTGASNYG. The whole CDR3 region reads CASSLPRTGASNYGYTF.

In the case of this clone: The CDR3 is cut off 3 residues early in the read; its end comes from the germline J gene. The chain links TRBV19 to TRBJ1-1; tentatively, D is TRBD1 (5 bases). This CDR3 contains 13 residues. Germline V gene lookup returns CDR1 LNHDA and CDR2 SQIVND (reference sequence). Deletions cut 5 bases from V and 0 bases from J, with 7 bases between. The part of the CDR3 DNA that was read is TGTGCCAGTAGTTCGACAGTGAACACTGAA. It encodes CASSSTVNTE. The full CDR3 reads CASSSTVNTEAFF.

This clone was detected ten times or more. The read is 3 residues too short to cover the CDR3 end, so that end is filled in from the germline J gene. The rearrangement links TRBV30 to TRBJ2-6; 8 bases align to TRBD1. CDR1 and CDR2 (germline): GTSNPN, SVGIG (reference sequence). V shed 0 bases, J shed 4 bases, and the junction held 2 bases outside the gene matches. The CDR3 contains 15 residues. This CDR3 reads CAWSVTGAGANVLTF. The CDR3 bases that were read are TGTGCCTGGAGTGTGACAGGGGCCGGGGCCAACGTC.

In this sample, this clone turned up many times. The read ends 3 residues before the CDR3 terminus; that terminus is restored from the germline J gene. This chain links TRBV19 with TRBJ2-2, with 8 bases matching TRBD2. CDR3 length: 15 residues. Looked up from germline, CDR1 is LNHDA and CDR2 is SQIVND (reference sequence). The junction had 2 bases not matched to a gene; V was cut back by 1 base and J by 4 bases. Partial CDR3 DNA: TGTGCCAGTAGTATAGGACTAGCGTTCACCGGGGAG. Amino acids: CASSIGLAFTGE. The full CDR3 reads CASSIGLAFTGELFF. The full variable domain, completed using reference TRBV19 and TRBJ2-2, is DGGITQSPKYLFRKEGQNVTLSCEQNLNHDAMYWYRQDPGQGLRLIYYSQIVNDFQKGDIAEGYSVSREKKESFPLTVTSAQKNPTAFYLCASSIGLAFTGELFFGEGSRLTVL.

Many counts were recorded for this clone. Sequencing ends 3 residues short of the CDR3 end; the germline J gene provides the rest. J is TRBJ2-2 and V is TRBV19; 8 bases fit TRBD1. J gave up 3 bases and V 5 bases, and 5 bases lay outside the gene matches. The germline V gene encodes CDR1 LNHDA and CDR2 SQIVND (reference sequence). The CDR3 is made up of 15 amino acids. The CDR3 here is CASSAGQGYTGELFF. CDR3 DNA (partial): TGTGCCAGTAGTGCAGGACAGGGCTACACCGGGGAG.

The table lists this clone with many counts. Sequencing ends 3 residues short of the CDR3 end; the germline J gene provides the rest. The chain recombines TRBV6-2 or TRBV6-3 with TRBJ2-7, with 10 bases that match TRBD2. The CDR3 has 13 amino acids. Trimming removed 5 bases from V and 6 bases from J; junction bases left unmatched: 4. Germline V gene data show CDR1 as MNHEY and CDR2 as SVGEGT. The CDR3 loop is CASSPSGSPEQYF. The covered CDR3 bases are TGTGCCAGCAGTCCTAGCGGGAGCCCCGAG.

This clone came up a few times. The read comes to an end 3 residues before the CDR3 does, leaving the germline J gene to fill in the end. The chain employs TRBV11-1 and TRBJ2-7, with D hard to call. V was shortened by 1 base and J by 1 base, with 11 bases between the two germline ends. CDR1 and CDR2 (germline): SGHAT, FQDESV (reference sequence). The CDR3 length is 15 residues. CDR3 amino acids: CASSLEPGVSYEQYF. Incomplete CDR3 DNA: TGTGCCAGCAGCTTAGAGCCAGGTGTGTCCTACGAG.

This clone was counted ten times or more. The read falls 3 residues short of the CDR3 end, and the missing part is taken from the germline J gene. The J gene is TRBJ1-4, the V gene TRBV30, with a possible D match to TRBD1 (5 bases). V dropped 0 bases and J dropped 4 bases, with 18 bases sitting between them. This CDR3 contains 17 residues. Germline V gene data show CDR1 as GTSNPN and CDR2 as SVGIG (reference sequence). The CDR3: CAWSVPFLDQGNEKLFF. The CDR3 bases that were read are TGTGCCTGGAGTGTACCGTTTTTGGACCAGGGTAATGAAAAA.